This record looks at one T cell receptor beta chain sequence and its context. TCRdb called the RT-PCR reads again in MiXCR, with one record for every CDR3 protein. The repertoire holds about 5,600 distinct CDR3 sequences, with under 8.5% as singletons. This record comes from a study of immune reconstitution after stem cell transplant in scleroderma. Germline lookup yields CDR1 MDHEN and CDR2 SYDVKM. The CDR3 has 15 amino acids. V was trimmed by 6 bases and J by 2 bases, leaving 15 bases between them. The TCR sequence derives from a male donor with systemic sclerosis. This chain joins TRBV28 and TRBJ2-3; tentative D call: TRBD2 (6 bases). This sample was obtained before or after autologous hematopoietic stem cell transplantation (not recorded which). CDR3 DNA: TGTGCCAGCAGCCCTTTTGGGGGGTTCACAGATACGCAGTATTTT. Encoded protein: CASSPFGGFTDTQYF.